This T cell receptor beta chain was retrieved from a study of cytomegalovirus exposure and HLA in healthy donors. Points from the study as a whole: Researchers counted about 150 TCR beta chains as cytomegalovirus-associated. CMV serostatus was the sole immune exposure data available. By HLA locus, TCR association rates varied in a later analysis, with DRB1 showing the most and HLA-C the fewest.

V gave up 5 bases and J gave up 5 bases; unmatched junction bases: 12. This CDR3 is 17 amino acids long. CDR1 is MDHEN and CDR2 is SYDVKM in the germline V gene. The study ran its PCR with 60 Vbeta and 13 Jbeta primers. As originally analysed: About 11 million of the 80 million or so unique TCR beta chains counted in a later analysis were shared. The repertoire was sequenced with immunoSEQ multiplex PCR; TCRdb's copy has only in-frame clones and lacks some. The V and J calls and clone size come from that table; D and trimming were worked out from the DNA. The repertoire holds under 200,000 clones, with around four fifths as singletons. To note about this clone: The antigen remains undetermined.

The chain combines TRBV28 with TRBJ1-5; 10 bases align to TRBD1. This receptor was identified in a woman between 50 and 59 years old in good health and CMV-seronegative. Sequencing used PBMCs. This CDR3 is CASSPTKDRGLYQPQHF. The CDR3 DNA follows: TGTGCCAGCAGTCCAACGAAAGACAGGGGGCTGTATCAGCCCCAGCATTTT.